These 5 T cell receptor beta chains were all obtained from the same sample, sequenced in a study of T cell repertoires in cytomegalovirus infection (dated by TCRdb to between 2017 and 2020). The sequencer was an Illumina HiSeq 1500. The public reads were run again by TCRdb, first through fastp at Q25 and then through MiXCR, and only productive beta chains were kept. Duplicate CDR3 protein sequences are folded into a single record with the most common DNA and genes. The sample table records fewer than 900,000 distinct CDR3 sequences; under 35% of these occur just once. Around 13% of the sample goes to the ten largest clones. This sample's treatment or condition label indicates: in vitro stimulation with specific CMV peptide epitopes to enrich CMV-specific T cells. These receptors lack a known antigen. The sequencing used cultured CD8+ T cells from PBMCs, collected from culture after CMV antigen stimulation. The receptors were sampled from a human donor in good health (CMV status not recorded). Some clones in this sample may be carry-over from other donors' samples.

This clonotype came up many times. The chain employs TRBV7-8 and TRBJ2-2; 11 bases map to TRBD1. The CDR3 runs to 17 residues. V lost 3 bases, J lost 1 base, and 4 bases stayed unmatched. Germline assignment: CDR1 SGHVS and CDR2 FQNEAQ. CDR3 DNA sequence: TGTGCCAGCAGCTTCCCGGGACAGGGGGTGAACACCGGGGAGCTGTTTTTT. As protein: CASSFPGQGVNTGELFF.

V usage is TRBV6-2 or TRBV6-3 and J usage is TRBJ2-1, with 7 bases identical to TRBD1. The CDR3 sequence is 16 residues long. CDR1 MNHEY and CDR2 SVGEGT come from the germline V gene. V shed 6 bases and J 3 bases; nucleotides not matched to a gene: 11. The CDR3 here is CASSLLEGALYNEQFF. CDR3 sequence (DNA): TGTGCCAGCAGCCTCCTTGAGGGGGCTCTCTACAATGAGCAGTTCTTC.

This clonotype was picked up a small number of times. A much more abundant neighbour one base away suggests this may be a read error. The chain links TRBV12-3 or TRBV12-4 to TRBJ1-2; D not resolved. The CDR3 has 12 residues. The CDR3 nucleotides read TGTGCCACCAGTTTGGGAAATTATGGCTACACCTTC. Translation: CATSLGNYGYTF.

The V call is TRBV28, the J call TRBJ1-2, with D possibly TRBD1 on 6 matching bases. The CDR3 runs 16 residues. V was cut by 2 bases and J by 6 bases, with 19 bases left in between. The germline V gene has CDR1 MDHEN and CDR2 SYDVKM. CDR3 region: CASSLPPEGEVDGYTF. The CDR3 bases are TGTGCCAGCAGTTTACCGCCTGAGGGGGAGGTCGATGGCTACACCTTC.

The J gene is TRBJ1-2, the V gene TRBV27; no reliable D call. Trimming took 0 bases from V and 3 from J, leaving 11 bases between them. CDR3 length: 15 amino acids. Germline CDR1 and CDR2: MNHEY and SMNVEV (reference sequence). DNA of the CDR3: TGTGCCAGCAGTTTATCTGTCAGAAATCACTATGGCTACACCTTC. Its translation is CASSLSVRNHYGYTF.